The 4 T cell receptor beta chains given below trace back to one sample, sequenced in a study of T cells in localized non-small cell lung cancer. Method: immunoSEQ multiplex PCR; TCRdb's copy keeps in-frame clones and lacks some. This table holds over 25,000 clones, around 90% found once. The sample here was peripheral blood, taken before any cancer treatment. These receptors all come from a woman aged 35 to 75 with stage I lung adenocarcinoma.

This chain uses TRBV5-4 with TRBJ1-4, with D maybe TRBD1 (5 bases). This CDR3 has 14 amino acids. Germline CDR1 reads SGHNT; CDR2 reads YYREEE (reference sequence). V was pared by 4 bases and J by 4 bases, with 11 bases between. CDR3 in DNA: TGTGCCAGCAGCACCGGGACCTTTAATGAAAAACTGTTTTTT. Its translation is CASSTGTFNEKLFF.

This clone was recorded a few times. The chain joins TRBV7-6 to TRBJ2-7; D is unclear. Germline lookup yields CDR1 SGHVS and CDR2 FNYEAQ. The CDR3 is 14 amino acids. Trimming removed 3 bases at V and 0 bases at J, with 9 bases between. CDR3 protein: CASSFDQSSYEQYF. CDR3 coding DNA: TGTGCCAGCAGCTTTGACCAGAGCTCCTACGAGCAGTACTTC.

This clone was found once. This chain joins TRBV28 and TRBJ1-4; D is ambiguous. V was trimmed by 2 bases and J by 8 bases, leaving 12 bases between them. This CDR3 has 14 amino acids. Germline V gene lookup returns CDR1 MDHEN and CDR2 SYDVKM. In DNA, the CDR3 is TGTGCCAGCAGTTTAAGTCGGTGGGGAGAAAAACTGTTTTTT. Its protein product is CASSLSRWGEKLFF.

This chain connects TRBV5-6 to TRBJ1-2; perhaps TRBD1 as D (6 bases). The V gene lost 0 bases and the J gene lost 4 bases, with 7 bases spanning the gap. This CDR3 region has 13 residues. The germline CDR1 and CDR2 sequences are SGHDT and YYEEEE. CDR3 protein: CASSLGGPYGYTF. The DNA for the CDR3 is TGTGCCAGCAGCTTGGGGGGGCCCTATGGCTACACCTTC.